The 24 T cell receptor beta chains below come from one sample, sequenced in a study of T-cell reconstitution after alpha-beta-depleted transplantation in children. Using unique molecular identifiers, the investigators prepared the TCRbeta library. TCRdb ran MiXCR on the PCR reads and lists one entry per CDR3 protein. The table lists approximately 650,000 distinct CDR3 sequences, approximately 14% of them singletons. Material: PBMCs, obtained before TCRalphabeta/CD19-depleted stem cell transplant. These TCRs come from a girl under 10 years old with congenital amegakaryocytic thrombocytopenia, due to receive a stem cell transplant.

This clonotype appeared many times. V and J are TRBV6-5 and TRBJ1-3; 10 bases agree with TRBD1. CDR1 and CDR2 (germline): MNHEY, SVGAGI. Losses at the gene ends were 2 bases for V and 4 bases for J; bases not matched to a gene: 8. The CDR3 sequence is 17 residues long. Here the CDR3 reads CASSYPMGTGAGNTIYF. The CDR3 DNA is TGTGCCAGCAGTTACCCCATGGGGACAGGGGCCGGAAACACCATATATTTT.

This chain links TRBV7-3 with TRBJ2-1; D is uncertain. The germline V and J ends were trimmed by 0 bases and 3 bases, with 3 bases remaining between them. The CDR3 consists of 13 residues. Germline V CDR1 and CDR2: SGHTA, FQGTGA. CDR3 region: CASSLTVYNEQFF. DNA for the CDR3: TGTGCCAGCAGCTTAACCGTCTACAATGAGCAGTTCTTC.

This clonotype was seen many times. The V and J genes are TRBV5-1 and TRBJ1-1; no clear D gene. Germline lookup yields CDR1 SGHRS and CDR2 YFSETQ. The germline V and J ends were trimmed by 1 base and 0 bases, with 13 bases remaining between them. CDR3 length: 16 amino acids. The CDR3: CASSLSVPSMNTEAFF. The CDR3 coding sequence is TGCGCCAGCAGCTTGTCGGTGCCAAGTATGAACACTGAAGCTTTCTTT.

This clonotype was observed many times. The chain couples TRBV20-1 to TRBJ2-1; no clear D gene. V lost 8 bases and J 9 bases, leaving 14 bases between the germline ends. Germline V gene data show CDR1 as DFQATT and CDR2 as SNEGSKA (reference sequence). The CDR3 is 11 residues long. CDR3 in DNA: TGCAGTACCCGTTCCGCCCGTGAGCAGTTCTTC. The encoded protein is CSTRSAREQFF.

This chain connects TRBV29-1 to TRBJ2-1; a possible D gene is TRBD2 (5 bases). Trimming pared 7 bases from V and 9 bases from J, leaving 13 bases between. This CDR3 is built from 11 residues. Germline CDR1 reads SQVTM; CDR2 reads ANQGSEA. The CDR3: CSAAPGGEQFF. CDR3 sequence (DNA): TGCAGCGCCGCCCCCGGAGGTGAGCAGTTCTTC.

This clonotype occurred many times. The CDR3 reads CASSVSYEQYF. DNA for the CDR3: TGTGCCAGCAGCGTATCCTACGAGCAGTACTTC. The gene calls are TRBV11-2 and TRBJ2-7, with D unresolved. The CDR3 spans 11 residues. CDR1 SGHAT and CDR2 FQNNGV come from the germline V gene. Trimming took off 5 bases at V and 1 base at J, with 3 bases between the two ends. Full variable domain (missing parts from reference TRBV11-2 and TRBJ2-7): EAGVAQSPRYKIIEKRQSVAFWCNPISGHATLYWYQQILGQGPKLLIQFQNNGVVDDSQLPKDRFSAERLKGVDSTLKIQPAKLEDSAVYLCASSVSYEQYFGPGTRLTVT.

This clonotype was counted between two and nine times. The chain combines TRBV7-9 with TRBJ2-7; D not certain. V lost 4 bases, J lost 3 bases, and 7 bases lay in between. CDR3 size: 12 residues. Germline V CDR1 and CDR2: SEHNR, FQNEAQ (reference sequence). The CDR3 is CASSSLGYEQYF. The CDR3 nucleotides are TGTGCCAGCAGCTCCCTGGGCTACGAGCAGTACTTC.

This rearrangement joins TRBV7-2 to TRBJ1-2, with TRBD1 as a possible D gene (5 bases). Germline CDR1 and CDR2: SGHTA and FQGNSA. The germline V and J ends were trimmed by 3 bases and 3 bases, with 8 bases remaining between them. CDR3 length: 13 amino acids. The chain's CDR3 is CASSFRGDYGYTF. CDR3 nucleotides: TGTGCCAGCAGCTTTAGGGGTGACTATGGCTACACCTTC. Complete variable domain (other parts from reference TRBV7-2 and TRBJ1-2): GAGVSQSPSNKVTEKGKDVELRCDPISGHTALYWYRQSLGQGLEFLIYFQGNSAPDKSGLPSDRFSAERTGGSVSTLTIQRTQQEDSAVYLCASSFRGDYGYTFGSGTRLTVV.

V usage is TRBV9 and J usage is TRBJ2-7; a possible D gene is TRBD2 (6 bases). The CDR3 extends over 14 amino acids. Deletions cut 4 bases from V and 0 bases from J, with 11 bases between. Looked up from germline, CDR1 is SGDLS and CDR2 is YYNGEE. The CDR3 DNA sequence: TGTGCCAGCAGCCGTAGCGGAGGCTCCTACGAGCAGTACTTC. Its translation: CASSRSGGSYEQYF.

This clonotype was detected a few times. The chain joins TRBV20-1 to TRBJ2-3; 11 nucleotides line up with TRBD2. Unmatched junction bases numbered 2, after V lost 6 bases and J lost 3 bases. From germline, CDR1 is DFQATT and CDR2 SNEGSKA (reference sequence). The length of the CDR3 is 13 residues. DNA for the CDR3: TGCAGTGCCTTAGCGGGAGGGACAGATACGCAGTATTTT. Translation: CSALAGGTDTQYF.

The V gene is TRBV20-1, the J gene TRBJ2-2; 11 bases are a match to TRBD2. J lost 6 bases, V lost 3 bases, and 9 bases had no gene match. The CDR3 contains 16 residues. Germline V gene sequence: CDR1 DFQATT, CDR2 SNEGSKA (reference sequence). CDR3 coding DNA: TGCAGTGCTAGGCCCATACTAGCGGGAGTCCCCGGGGAGCTGTTTTTT. It encodes CSARPILAGVPGELFF.

This clonotype was counted many times. The chain couples TRBV10-3 to TRBJ1-1; D is ambiguous. V lost 0 bases, J lost 0 bases, and 11 bases lay in between. The CDR3 is made up of 16 amino acids. CDR1 and CDR2 from the germline V gene are ENHRY and SYGVKD. The CDR3 DNA sequence: TGTGCCATCAGTGAGTCGATCCCCCCGCTGAACACTGAAGCTTTCTTT. Translation: CAISESIPPLNTEAFF.

This clonotype was counted ten times or more. The chain links TRBV5-6 to TRBJ2-5; D is ambiguous. This CDR3 has 13 amino acids. CDR1 and CDR2 from the germline V gene are SGHDT and YYEEEE. The V and J ends lost 3 bases and 4 bases respectively, with 10 bases between them. CDR3 loop: CASSSDVGETQYF. The DNA of the CDR3 is TGTGCCAGCAGCTCCGATGTGGGAGAGACCCAGTACTTC. The full variable domain, in which reference TRBV5-6 and TRBJ2-5 provide the parts outside the CDR3, is DAGVTQSPTHLIKTRGQQVTLRCSPKSGHDTVSWYQQALGQGPQFIFQYYEEEERQRGNFPDRFSGHQFPNYSSELNVNALLLGDSALYLCASSSDVGETQYFGPGTRLLVL.

CDR3 amino acids: CASSIGGRSYNEQFF. CDR3 sequence (DNA): TGTGCCAGTAGTATAGGGGGGAGATCCTACAATGAGCAGTTCTTC. The gene calls are TRBV19 and TRBJ2-1; D possibly matches TRBD1 or TRBD2 (5 bases each). CDR3 length: 15 amino acids. Trimming removed 1 base at V and 1 base at J, with 8 bases between. CDR1 and CDR2 from the germline V gene are LNHDA and SQIVND (reference sequence).

This clonotype has at least ten counts. The chain couples TRBV18 to TRBJ2-5; 7 nucleotides line up with TRBD1. In germline, CDR1 is KGHSH, CDR2 LQKENI. V lost 3 bases and J lost 11; bases outside the gene matches: 6. The CDR3 covers 12 residues. CDR3 coding DNA: TGTGCCAGCTCACCGGCCCGACAGGGTCAGTACTTC. Amino acids: CASSPARQGQYF.

The V and J genes are TRBV6-2 or TRBV6-3 and TRBJ1-5; no definite D call. Trimming took off 10 bases at V and 9 bases at J, with 16 bases between the two ends. The CDR3 runs 12 residues. Looked up from germline, CDR1 is MNHEY and CDR2 is SVGEGT. The CDR3: CATMLISGPQHF. Here the CDR3 DNA reads TGTGCCACCATGCTAATTTCAGGGCCCCAGCATTTT.

This clonotype was picked up a small number of times. In nucleotides, the CDR3 is TGTGCCAGCAGCCACAGGGGGCCTGAGCAGTTCTTC. Residues: CASSHRGPEQFF. The chain links TRBV3-1 to TRBJ2-1, with 8 bases lining up with TRBD1. J was trimmed by 9 bases and V by 3 bases; bases with no gene match: 1. Germline V lookup: CDR1 LGHDT, CDR2 YNNKEL (reference sequence). This CDR3 spans 12 amino acids.

J is TRBJ2-1 and V is TRBV5-1; TRBD2 matches 7 bases. V trimming: 4 bases; J trimming: 2 bases; junction bases outside the gene matches: 9. Germline values: CDR1 SGHRS, CDR2 YFSETQ. The CDR3 is 16 residues long. The CDR3 protein is CASSPLGGRAYNEQFF. Here the CDR3 DNA reads TGCGCCAGCAGCCCCCTTGGGGGGAGGGCCTACAATGAGCAGTTCTTC.

This clonotype was seen ten or more times. The rearrangement links TRBV12-3 or TRBV12-4 to TRBJ1-5; TRBD1 matches 10 bases. This CDR3 is 16 amino acids long. Trimming took 3 bases from V and 6 from J; bases not matched to a gene: 8. The CDR3 bases are TGTGCCAGCAGTTTTGGCGGGACAGGGGTGGCTCAGCCCCAGCATTTT. It yields the protein CASSFGGTGVAQPQHF.

In its sample, this clonotype was seen many times. The chain employs TRBV28 and TRBJ2-1, with 7 positions matching TRBD2. Per germline, CDR1 MDHEN and CDR2 SYDVKM. The CDR3 is 12 amino acids. With 9 bases clipped from V and 7 bases from J, the junction kept 6 bases outside the gene matches. Here the CDR3 DNA reads TGTGCCAGTGAGACTAGCACAAATGAGCAGTTCTTC. As protein: CASETSTNEQFF.

V and J are TRBV12-3 or TRBV12-4 and TRBJ2-5, with D unresolved. Trimming took off 7 bases at V and 5 bases at J, with 17 bases between the two ends. This CDR3 region has 14 residues. Here the CDR3 DNA reads TGTGCCAGCATCCAAACTGCCCCTCCGGAGACCCAGTACTTC. Its translation: CASIQTAPPETQYF.

This clonotype was picked up many times. This rearrangement joins TRBV6-1 to TRBJ2-3; a possible D gene is TRBD2 (6 bases). The CDR3 runs to 15 residues. In germline, CDR1 is MNHNS, CDR2 SASEGT. Trimming took off 8 bases at V and 5 bases at J, with 20 bases between the two ends. The CDR3 nucleotides read TGTGCCAGCCGCACGGCGGGAATATCGGAAGATACGCAGTATTTT. It specifies CASRTAGISEDTQYF.

This clonotype came up many times. The chain has TRBV20-1 and TRBJ2-3; no firm D call. The length of the CDR3 is 16 residues. Germline V gives CDR1 DFQATT, CDR2 SNEGSKA (reference sequence). Trimming pared 0 bases from V and 2 bases from J, leaving 15 bases between. This chain's CDR3 is CSARDLTVTSTDTQYF. CDR3 in DNA: TGCAGTGCTAGAGATCTGACGGTCACCTCCACAGATACGCAGTATTTT.

This clonotype was seen repeatedly, ten times or more. This chain joins TRBV7-2 and TRBJ2-1; TRBD2 matches 8 bases. The V and J ends lost 3 bases and 8 bases, in that order; junction bases with no gene match: 9. The CDR3 length is 15 residues. Germline V CDR1 and CDR2: SGHTA, FQGNSA. CDR3 sequence reads: CASSFSGGDGYEQFF. For the CDR3, the DNA is TGTGCCAGCAGCTTCTCGGGAGGGGATGGTTATGAGCAGTTCTTC.